These 26 T cell receptor beta chains were sequenced from one sample in a study of blood T cells in healthy people across ages. Together with a sample-barcoded 5' primer, a J-beta primer mix was included in a second PCR lasting roughly 6 to 12 cycles. TCRdb used MiXCR to reprocess the 5' RACE reads, holding one entry per CDR3 protein. The sample lists roughly 730,000 distinct CDR3 sequences; approximately 60% were seen once. Sequencing input: blood. These receptors all come from a middle-aged man in good health.

A few counts support this clonotype. V and J are TRBV6-5 and TRBJ2-1; D is uncertain. The V gene lost 6 bases and the J gene lost 5 bases, with 11 bases spanning the gap. The V gene's germline CDR1 is MNHEY and CDR2 SVGAGI. CDR3 size: 13 residues. CDR3 in amino acids: CASSPSLNNEQFF. The CDR3, as DNA: TGTGCCAGCAGCCCCTCCCTTAACAATGAGCAGTTCTTC.

V usage is TRBV7-8 and J usage is TRBJ2-7, with D possibly being TRBD2 (6 bases). This CDR3 spans 17 amino acids. V was cut by 8 bases and J by 0 bases, with 23 bases left in between. Germline loops: CDR1 SGHVS, CDR2 FQNEAQ. The CDR3 protein is CASLSFVPLGGSYEQYF. The CDR3 DNA sequence: TGTGCCAGCTTAAGCTTCGTACCCCTCGGGGGCTCCTACGAGCAGTACTTC.

The genes are TRBV6-2 or TRBV6-3 and TRBJ2-4; TRBD2 is a possible D gene (6 bases). The CDR3 contains 18 residues. Germline V gene data show CDR1 as MNHEY and CDR2 as SVGEGT. The V and J ends lost 6 bases and 0 bases respectively, with 21 bases between them. The CDR3 DNA sequence: TGTGCCAGCAGAGCAGGGTTTCGGGAGAGATTAGCCAAAAACATTCAGTACTTC. Protein product: CASRAGFRERLAKNIQYF.

The chain joins TRBV20-1 to TRBJ2-7; TRBD2 aligns across 10 bases. The CDR3 consists of 17 residues. Germline CDR1 DFQATT, CDR2 SNEGSKA (reference sequence). V gave up 0 bases and J gave up 6 bases; unmatched junction bases: 14. CDR3 loop: CSARDLSSGSSWPEQYF. In DNA, the CDR3 is TGCAGTGCTAGAGATCTCTCTAGCGGGAGCTCTTGGCCCGAGCAGTACTTC.

The chain combines TRBV11-3 with TRBJ2-5; TRBD2 is a possible D gene (5 bases). Deletions cut 5 bases from V and 11 bases from J, with 18 bases between. The CDR3 sequence is 13 residues long. The germline V gene has CDR1 SGHNT and CDR2 YENEEA. The CDR3 DNA is TGTGCCAGCAGCGCACGGTGGGCTGGGGAGCAGTACTTC. Amino acid sequence: CASSARWAGEQYF.

The chain couples TRBV5-4 to TRBJ2-5; 8 nucleotides line up with TRBD1. The CDR3 contains 16 residues. V trimming: 1 base; J trimming: 3 bases; junction bases outside the gene matches: 8. Germline-derived CDR1 and CDR2 are SGHNT and YYREEE (reference sequence). The CDR3 nucleotides are TGTGCCAGCAGCTTGACAGGACAGGGATGGGAAGAGACCCAGTACTTC. Its translation: CASSLTGQGWEETQYF.

Concerning this clonotype: The junction departs from the called germline gene at one end, perhaps through a read error. The chain uses TRBV11-2 and TRBJ2-7, with D hard to call. CDR1 and CDR2 (germline): SGHAT, FQNNGV. This CDR3 comprises 14 residues. As DNA, the CDR3 is TGTGCCAGCAGCGTAGATCGCGCGATCCATGAGCAGTACTTC. Amino acids: CASSVDRAIHEQYF.

In DNA form, the CDR3 reads TGTGCCAGCAGCCCATTACTAGCGGGGGAAGAGACCCAGTACTTC. As protein: CASSPLLAGEETQYF. The chain is built from TRBV3-1 and TRBJ2-5, with TRBD2 matching over 11 bases. The CDR3 runs 15 residues. V lost 4 bases, J lost 3 bases, and 4 bases stayed unmatched. Per the germline V gene, CDR1 is LGHDT and CDR2 is YNNKEL (reference sequence).

The rearrangement links TRBV5-1 to TRBJ2-3; 7 bases align to TRBD1. The V and J ends lost 3 bases and 3 bases, in that order; junction bases with no gene match: 4. CDR3 size: 14 residues. Germline-derived CDR1 and CDR2 are SGHRS and YFSETQ. CDR3 nucleotide sequence: TGCGCCAGCAGCTCGACGGGACAGACAGATACGCAGTATTTT. This encodes CASSSTGQTDTQYF. Full variable domain (outside the CDR3, taken from reference TRBV5-1 and TRBJ2-3): KAGVTQTPRYLIKTRGQQVTLSCSPISGHRSVSWYQQTPGQGLQFLFEYFSETQRNKGNFPGRFSGRQFSNSRSEMNVSTLELGDSALYLCASSSTGQTDTQYFGPGTRLTVL.

This clonotype came up many times. The chain employs TRBV20-1 and TRBJ2-1; D tentatively fits TRBD1 or TRBD2 (6 bases each). The germline CDR1 and CDR2 sequences are DFQATT and SNEGSKA (reference sequence). This CDR3 contains 16 residues. Trimming pared 6 bases from V and 6 bases from J, leaving 24 bases between. CDR3 in amino acids: CSAQAEWWGAGNEQFF. The DNA for the CDR3 is TGCAGTGCCCAAGCAGAGTGGTGGGGGGCGGGCAATGAGCAGTTCTTC.

This chain joins TRBV6-2 or TRBV6-3 and TRBJ2-1; TRBD2 aligns across 14 bases. V gave up 4 bases and J gave up 3 bases; unmatched junction bases: 8. Germline V gene sequence: CDR1 MNHEY, CDR2 SVGEGT. The CDR3 runs 18 residues. CDR3 bases: TGTGCCAGCAGTTCGACGGGACTAGCGGGAGATTTCTACAATGAGCAGTTCTTC. Translated: CASSSTGLAGDFYNEQFF.

This sequence joins TRBV29-1 and TRBJ2-7; 8 bases align to TRBD1. V lost 4 bases to trimming and J lost 7 bases; unmatched junction nucleotides: 9. There are 13 residues in the CDR3. The germline CDR1 and CDR2 sequences are SQVTM and ANQGSEA. CDR3 bases: TGCAGCGTTGCTCCAGGGGGCGCAGGGGAGCAGTACTTC. This translates into CSVAPGGAGEQYF.

This clonotype turned up a few times. V is TRBV11-2 and J is TRBJ1-2; D is ambiguous. V gave up 1 base and J gave up 5 bases, with 17 bases separating them. This CDR3 has 16 amino acids. Per the germline V gene, CDR1 is SGHAT and CDR2 is FQNNGV. In DNA form, the CDR3 reads TGTGCCAGCAGCTTAGTGTTTAAGGTCAGCGATTATGGCTACACCTTC. Its protein product is CASSLVFKVSDYGYTF.

The V call is TRBV6-6, the J call TRBJ1-5, with a tentative D call TRBD1 (6 bases). The CDR3 loop spans 16 amino acids. Trimming removed 4 bases from V and 0 bases from J, with 13 bases in between. Germline V lookup: CDR1 MNHNY, CDR2 SVGAGI (reference sequence). The DNA for the CDR3 is TGTGCCAGCAGTTCACGGACAGACCCTAGCAATCAGCCCCAGCATTTT. Its translation: CASSSRTDPSNQPQHF.

The chain links TRBV6-5 to TRBJ2-4, with TRBD2 identical over 9 bases. The end of the DNA aligns better with TRBJ2-5, so the J call may be wrong. CDR1 MNHEY and CDR2 SVGAGI come from the germline V gene. This CDR3 has 16 residues. The CDR3 DNA sequence: TGTGCCAGCACTCAATACTGGCGGGGGGGCCAAGAGACCCAGTACTTC. Encoded protein: CASTQYWRGGQETQYF.

J is TRBJ2-4 and V is TRBV5-1; 7 nucleotides match TRBD2. Matching the DNA end better, TRBJ2-7 makes the J call doubtful. This CDR3 comprises 14 residues. The germline V gene encodes CDR1 SGHRS and CDR2 YFSETQ. CDR3 sequence reads: CASSLQAGVYEQYF. DNA for the CDR3: TGCGCCAGCAGCTTGCAGGCGGGGGTATACGAGCAGTACTTC.

V gene TRBV2 combines with J gene TRBJ2-5; either TRBD1 or TRBD2 may fit D (7 bases each). The V gene lost 11 bases and the J gene lost 9 bases, with 25 bases spanning the gap. The CDR3 is 14 residues long. CDR1 and CDR2 from the germline V gene are SNHLY and FYNNEI. CDR3 region: CAGALGYQGGAQYF. Here the CDR3 DNA reads TGTGCCGGGGCCCTAGGCTATCAGGGGGGGGCCCAGTACTTC.

The chain uses TRBV11-3 and TRBJ1-1; D remains ambiguous. The germline V and J ends were trimmed by 0 bases and 6 bases, with 14 bases remaining between them. This CDR3 region has 15 residues. CDR1 SGHNT and CDR2 YENEEA come from the germline V gene. The CDR3 here is CASSLEVRDGAEAFF. The CDR3 coding sequence is TGTGCCAGCAGCTTAGAAGTGCGTGATGGGGCTGAAGCTTTCTTT.

The rearrangement uses TRBV7-8 and TRBJ1-2; no firm D call. This CDR3 is built from 14 residues. Germline V gives CDR1 SGHVS, CDR2 FQNEAQ. Trimming pared 5 bases from V and 7 bases from J, leaving 17 bases between. The DNA for the CDR3 is TGTGCCAGCAGCCCAGAGACTGGGGTTGGTGGCTACACCTTC. Amino acid sequence: CASSPETGVGGYTF.

In this sample, this clonotype turned up many times. This rearrangement joins TRBV5-1 to TRBJ2-3, with D hard to call. CDR1 is SGHRS, CDR2 YFSETQ, per germline. Trimming pared 2 bases from V and 5 bases from J, leaving 12 bases between. CDR3 size: 14 residues. The CDR3 DNA sequence: TGCGCCAGCAGCTTACGGCAGTCAGAAGATACGCAGTATTTT. This codes for CASSLRQSEDTQYF.

This clonotype was picked up a small number of times. The V and J genes are TRBV15 and TRBJ2-5; D is perhaps TRBD2 (5 bases). Germline V CDR1 and CDR2: LNHNV, YYDKDF (reference sequence). V shed 0 bases and J shed 2 bases, with 16 bases lying between them. CDR3 length equals 17 residues. In DNA form, the CDR3 reads TGTGCCACCAGCAGAGATCCTCCGGGAATTTCTCAAGAGACCCAGTACTTC. The encoded protein is CATSRDPPGISQETQYF.

The chain is built from TRBV12-3 or TRBV12-4 and TRBJ2-7; tentative D call: TRBD1 (5 bases). This CDR3 comprises 14 residues. Trimming removed 5 bases at V and 5 bases at J, with 16 bases between. The CDR3 loop reads CASSDSIRIDEQYF. CDR3 sequence (DNA): TGTGCCAGCAGTGACAGCATTAGAATCGACGAGCAGTACTTC.

The rearrangement joins TRBV4-2 to TRBJ2-7; 10 bases are a match to TRBD1. The germline V gene encodes CDR1 LGHNA and CDR2 YNFKEQ. V dropped 0 bases and J dropped 0; count of bases not matched to a gene: 5. CDR3 size: 17 residues. This chain's CDR3 is CASSQDGDRGSSYEQYF. The DNA of the CDR3 is TGTGCCAGCAGCCAAGATGGGGACAGGGGAAGCTCCTACGAGCAGTACTTC.

The chain uses TRBV2 and TRBJ1-4; D remains ambiguous. V was cut by 2 bases and J by 9 bases, with 16 bases left in between. CDR3 length equals 15 residues. Germline V lookup: CDR1 SNHLY, CDR2 FYNNEI. The CDR3 DNA reads TGTGCCAGCAGTGAAACCGCCCGCGGACTTAAAAAACTGTTTTTT. Amino acids: CASSETARGLKKLFF.

This chain uses TRBV4-1 with TRBJ1-1; 11 nucleotides match TRBD1. The CDR3 is made up of 15 amino acids. V was pared by 8 bases and J by 9 bases, with 14 bases of the junction left unmatched. Germline assignment: CDR1 MGHRA and CDR2 YSYEKL. The CDR3 DNA reads as TGCGCCAGCCAAATACAAAGGGACAGGGGGACCAAAGCTTTCTTT. This encodes CASQIQRDRGTKAFF.

The chain links TRBV27 to TRBJ2-6; 12 nucleotides line up with TRBD1. Trimming cost V 3 bases and J 2 bases; bases outside gene matches: 14. The CDR3 loop spans 21 amino acids. Germline CDR1 MNHEY, CDR2 SMNVEV (reference sequence). The CDR3: CASSFYFGTGGISAGANVLTF. The CDR3 bases are TGTGCCAGCAGTTTCTACTTCGGGACAGGGGGCATAAGTGCTGGGGCCAACGTCCTGACTTTC. Supplemented by reference TRBV27 and TRBJ2-6, the full variable domain reads EAQVTQNPRYLITVTGKKLTVTCSQNMNHEYMSWYRQDPGLGLRQIYYSMNVEVTDKGDVPEGYKVSRKEKRNFPLILESPSPNQTSLYFCASSFYFGTGGISAGANVLTFGAGSRLTVL.